Listed below are T cell receptor beta chains from one sample, sequenced in a study of T-cell memory formation after mild COVID-19. A single record per CDR3 protein comes from TCRdb applying MiXCR to the 5' RACE reads. The data show about 290,000 distinct CDR3 sequences, less than 20% seen once. The specimen was PBMCs or a T cell subset sorted from them (not recorded which). The receptors derive from a young man who had mild COVID-19 (a few samples of this study predate the infection). Cell type and time point are not known. Each CDR3 is given with its conserved first and last residue. Fields, in order: CDR3 length, D gene, J gene, V gene, clone size, CDR3 protein, CDR3 DNA. A D gene is named only where the DNA matches it firmly. Clone size is not always given. Where it is, it says once, few, many or a class for expanded clones.

>16|-|TRBJ1-1|TRBV5-1|few
CASSLVQEGKRAEAFF
TGCGCCAGCAGCTTGGTGCAGGAAGGGAAAAGGGCTGAAGCTTTCTTT
>16|-|TRBJ1-4|TRBV2|-
CASSEARRAANEKLFF
TGTGCCAGCAGTGAAGCGCGAAGGGCGGCTAATGAAAAACTGTTTTTT
>15|-|TRBJ2-7|TRBV6-5|few
CASIDLRGPRLEQYF
TGTGCCAGCATCGACCTCCGGGGACCCCGGTTGGAGCAGTACTTC
>15|-|TRBJ1-1|TRBV5-4|-
CASASMEGGFTEAFF
TGTGCCAGCGCATCCATGGAAGGGGGATTTACTGAAGCTTTCTTT
>16|TRBD2|TRBJ2-5|TRBV5-1|many
CASTLGGTSGQETQYF
TGCGCCAGCACCCTGGGGGGGACTAGCGGTCAAGAGACCCAGTACTTC
>12|-|TRBJ2-5|TRBV2|-
CASRLTSETQYF
TGTGCCAGCAGGCTTACTTCGGAGACCCAGTACTTC
>13|-|TRBJ1-1|TRBV3-1|few
CASSQDLGRSAFF
TGTGCCAGCAGCCAAGATCTTGGCAGGTCCGCTTTCTTT
>14|-|TRBJ2-6|TRBV10-3|-
CAISVGSGANVLTF
TGTGCCATCAGTGTGGGCTCTGGGGCCAACGTCCTGACTTTC
>14|-|TRBJ1-1|TRBV7-8|few
CASSLDNRAGEAFF
TGTGCCAGCAGCTTAGACAACAGGGCGGGTGAAGCTTTCTTT
>15|TRBD1|TRBJ1-6|TRBV6-1|few
CASRSRTGVNSPLHF
TGTGCCAGCAGGTCCCGAACAGGGGTAAATTCACCCCTCCACTTT
>20|TRBD1|TRBJ2-6|TRBV6-2/TRBV6-3|many
CASSFTIGTGQRSGANVLTF
TGTGCCAGCAGTTTCACAATCGGGACAGGGCAACGCTCTGGGGCCAACGTCCTGACTTTC
>12|-|TRBJ2-5|TRBV2|-
CASQADQETQYF
TGTGCCAGTCAAGCAGACCAAGAGACCCAGTACTTC
>13|-|TRBJ2-3|TRBV5-1|many
CASSSTFTDTQYF
TGCGCCAGCAGCTCGACCTTCACAGATACGCAGTATTTT
>11|-|TRBJ1-5|TRBV6-2/TRBV6-3|-
CASSSPGPQHF
TGTGCCAGCAGTTCGCCTGGGCCCCAGCATTTT
>12|-|TRBJ2-5|TRBV6-5|few
CATVGFGETQYF
TGTGCCACCGTAGGCTTTGGGGAGACCCAGTACTTC
>14|TRBD1|TRBJ2-2|TRBV5-1|-
CASSFTGDTGELFF
TGCGCCAGCAGCTTTACAGGGGACACCGGGGAGCTGTTTTTT
>17|TRBD2|TRBJ2-3|TRBV7-6|few
CASSLISSGGITDTQYF
TGTGCCAGCAGCTTAATCTCCAGCGGGGGGATCACAGATACGCAGTATTTT
>16|-|TRBJ2-3|TRBV4-2|few
CASSLAGQPSTDTQYF
TGTGCCAGCAGCCTTGCGGGGCAACCTAGCACAGATACGCAGTATTTT
>15|TRBD1|TRBJ1-4|TRBV5-6|few
CASSGAGTAEEKLFF
TGTGCCAGCAGCGGCGCCGGGACAGCAGAAGAAAAACTGTTTTTT
>16|-|TRBJ2-6|TRBV6-5|-
CASSPRTATGANVLTF
TGTGCCAGCAGTCCTCGGACGGCGACTGGGGCCAACGTCCTGACTTTC
>13|-|TRBJ2-2|TRBV5-1|few
CASSLRTEWELFF
TGCGCCAGCAGCTTACGGACTGAGTGGGAGCTGTTTTTT
>13|TRBD1|TRBJ1-4|TRBV14|many
CASRRTGEEKLFF
TGTGCCAGCAGGAGGACAGGGGAAGAAAAACTGTTTTTT
>18|-|TRBJ1-1|TRBV11-2|many
CASSSPRGGGSMNTEAFF
TGTGCCAGCAGCTCACCAAGGGGGGGAGGTAGCATGAACACTGAAGCTTTCTTT
>13|-|TRBJ1-6|TRBV6-6|few
CASSIPADGPLHF
TGTGCCAGCAGTATCCCTGCGGATGGACCCCTCCACTTT
>13|-|TRBJ1-1|TRBV6-6|-
CASSYSSTGLAFF
TGTGCCAGCAGTTACTCGAGTACGGGATTAGCTTTCTTT
>14|-|TRBJ2-5|TRBV5-1|-
CASRGISSQETQYF
TGCGCCAGCAGAGGAATCTCCTCCCAAGAGACCCAGTACTTC
>14|TRBD2|TRBJ2-4|TRBV20-1|few
CSVSGVRAKNIQYF
TGCAGTGTGAGCGGGGTTAGAGCCAAAAACATTCAGTACTTC
>15|TRBD1|TRBJ2-3|TRBV11-2|few
CASSFRDRATDTQYF
TGTGCCAGCAGCTTCCGGGACAGGGCCACAGATACGCAGTATTTT
>14|-|TRBJ2-5|TRBV7-2|-
CASSFFVGGETQYF
TGTGCCAGCAGCTTCTTTGTTGGTGGAGAGACCCAGTACTTC
>15|-|TRBJ2-7|TRBV6-1|few
CASSPREYTSYEQYF
TGTGCCAGCAGTCCGAGGGAGTATACCTCCTACGAGCAGTACTTC
>14|TRBD1|TRBJ2-1|TRBV11-2|many
CASSHRDSYNEQFF
TGTGCCAGCAGCCACAGGGACAGCTACAATGAGCAGTTCTTC
>16|-|TRBJ1-1|TRBV4-3|-
CASSQDVIRGGTEAFF
TGCGCCAGCAGCCAAGATGTTATCCGCGGGGGCACTGAAGCTTTCTTT
>14|-|TRBJ2-6|TRBV7-9|-
CASKIGAGANVLTF
TGTGCCAGTAAAATAGGTGCTGGGGCCAACGTCCTGACTTTC
>15|TRBD1|TRBJ1-5|TRBV5-6|-
CASSEQDRRNQPQHF
TGTGCCAGCAGCGAGCAGGACAGGCGCAATCAGCCCCAGCATTTT
>13|-|TRBJ2-4|TRBV12-3/TRBV12-4|few
CASSPGPKNIQYF
TGTGCCAGCAGTCCGGGACCCAAAAACATTCAGTACTTC
>16|TRBD1|TRBJ1-4|TRBV4-3|few
CASSQEMGTGGEKLFF
TGCGCCAGCAGCCAAGAAATGGGGACAGGTGGGGAAAAACTGTTTTTT
>15|TRBD2|TRBJ2-1|TRBV18|-
CASSPLGLYPNERFF
TGTGCCAGCTCACCACTGGGACTATACCCCAATGAGCGGTTCTTC
>12|TRBD1|TRBJ1-2|TRBV20-1|-
CRALRGNYGYTF
TGCAGGGCCCTCAGGGGGAACTATGGCTACACCTTC
>12|-|TRBJ2-5|TRBV20-1|-
CSAAPAGETQYF
TGCAGTGCTGCCCCGGCGGGGGAGACCCAGTACTTC
>13|-|TRBJ2-3|TRBV7-6|-
CASSSYSTDTQYF
TGTGCCAGCAGCTCGTACAGCACAGATACGCAGTATTTT
>13|-|TRBJ1-6|TRBV20-1|few
CSATPGEWSPLHF
TGCAGTGCTACGCCAGGGGAATGGTCACCCCTCCACTTT
>15|-|TRBJ2-2|TRBV6-5|-
CASTTRLANTGELFF
TGTGCCAGCACCACGAGGCTAGCGAACACCGGGGAGCTGTTTTTT
>14|-|TRBJ2-7|TRBV2|-
CASSEATRSYEQYF
TGTGCCAGCAGTGAAGCGACGCGCTCCTACGAGCAGTACTTC
>15|-|TRBJ1-1|TRBV6-1|few
CASSEGAAADTEAFF
TGTGCCAGCAGTGAAGGAGCGGCTGCCGACACTGAAGCTTTCTTT
>17|TRBD2|TRBJ2-2|TRBV5-1|few
CASSLAGLADLTGELFF
TGCGCCAGCAGCTTGGCCGGACTAGCGGACCTCACCGGGGAGCTGTTTTTT
>13|-|TRBJ1-2|TRBV6-5|many
CASSYSARDGYTF
TGTGCCAGCAGTTACAGTGCACGGGATGGCTACACCTTC
>15|-|TRBJ2-3|TRBV4-3|-
CASSRLSHDTDTQYF
TGCGCCAGCAGCCGCCTGTCCCACGATACAGATACGCAGTATTTT
>15|-|TRBJ2-4|TRBV7-9|many
CASSLDSGGGNIQYF
TGTGCCAGCAGCTTAGACTCTGGAGGGGGAAACATTCAGTACTTC
>15|TRBD1|TRBJ2-1|TRBV7-9|many
CASSSFRDRADEQFF
TGTGCCAGCAGCTCTTTCCGGGACAGGGCCGATGAGCAGTTCTTC
>14|-|TRBJ2-1|TRBV5-1|many
CASSLGTGYNEQFF
TGCGCCAGCAGCTTGGGGACGGGTTACAATGAGCAGTTCTTC
>16|-|TRBJ1-1|TRBV27|few
CASSPIMGSGSTEAFF
TGTGCCAGCAGCCCCATAATGGGATCGGGGAGCACTGAAGCTTTCTTT
>13|-|TRBJ2-7|TRBV20-1|-
CSARDPGTREQYF
TGCAGTGCTAGAGATCCAGGGACCCGGGAGCAGTACTTC
>13|-|TRBJ2-3|TRBV7-9|few
CASSTGLSDTQYF
TGTGCCAGCAGCACCGGACTCTCAGATACGCAGTATTTT
>13|-|TRBJ1-6|TRBV20-1|few
CSARWRTNSPLHF
TGCAGTGCTAGATGGCGGACCAATTCACCCCTCCACTTT
>11|-|TRBJ2-5|TRBV20-1|-
CSARDLGAQYF
TGCAGTGCTAGAGATCTTGGGGCCCAGTACTTC